The 2 T cell receptor beta chains below come from one sample, sequenced in a study of early T cells in non-severe SARS-CoV-2 infection. TCRdb reprocessed the 5' RACE reads with MiXCR, giving one entry per CDR3 protein. Here the sample spans about 60,000 distinct CDR3 sequences, 12% being singletons. The sequencing sample was made of whole blood. These receptor sequences come from an adult who was a healthcare worker with PCR-confirmed SARS-CoV-2 infection or an uninfected control (not recorded which).

This clonotype was recorded at least ten times. The chain is built from TRBV29-1 and TRBJ2-7; D call uncertain. V was cut by 5 bases and J by 2 bases, with 13 bases left in between. The CDR3 sequence is 13 residues long. Germline V CDR1 and CDR2: SQVTM, ANQGSEA. The CDR3 coding sequence is TGCAGCGTTATGGGCAGGATCACCTACGAGCAGTACTTC. Translated, it gives CSVMGRITYEQYF.

The table lists this clonotype with a few counts. The rearrangement uses TRBV9 and TRBJ2-2; 9 nucleotides align to TRBD2. CDR3 length: 16 residues. The germline V gene encodes CDR1 SGDLS and CDR2 YYNGEE. J was trimmed by 5 bases and V by 2 bases; bases with no gene match: 7. CDR3 nucleotides: TGTGCCAGCAGCGTTTATGATAGCGGGAGAACCGGGGAGCTGTTTTTT. Translation: CASSVYDSGRTGELFF.